These 21 T cell receptor beta chains were sequenced from one sample in a study of T cells after yellow fever vaccination. TCRdb reanalysed the 5' RACE reads using MiXCR and keeps one entry per CDR3 protein. This table holds roughly 310,000 distinct CDR3 sequences, 3.6% found once. The sequenced sample was PBMCs, obtained on the day of the yellow fever booster vaccination. The receptor set was obtained from a man in his late teens or twenties who received the YFV17D yellow fever vaccine.

In the case of this clonotype: This may come from a read error, since a much larger clone is one base off. V usage is TRBV5-1 and J usage is TRBJ2-5; D may be TRBD1 (6 bases). CDR3 length: 15 residues. Germline assignment: CDR1 SGHRS and CDR2 YFSETQ. V was clipped by 4 bases and J by 5 bases, with 18 bases between them. CDR3 protein: CASSGSQGSRETQYF. The CDR3 DNA sequence: TGCGCCAGCAGCGGTTCACAGGGATCACGGGAGACCCAGTACTTC.

This clonotype was seen ten or more times. The gene calls are TRBV21-1 and TRBJ2-7; TRBD1 reflects the table's D call only, with no check against the DNA. TRBV21-1 constitutes a pseudogene. The CDR3 consists of 19 residues. CDR3 sequence: CASVILPALGGAITYEQYV. The CDR3 DNA sequence: TGTGCCAGCGTCATTCTGCCAGCGTTGGGCGGGGCAATAACCTACGAGCAGTACGTC.

This clonotype came up a few times. The chain uses TRBV6-6 and TRBJ1-5; 8 bases are shared with TRBD1. V was clipped by 4 bases and J by 1 base; unmatched bases: 3. From germline, CDR1 is MNHNY and CDR2 SVGAGI (reference sequence). The CDR3 length is 15 residues. Here the CDR3 DNA reads TGTGCCAGCAGTTTCTGGACAGGGAGCAATCAGCCCCAGCATTTT. It specifies CASSFWTGSNQPQHF.

This chain links TRBV29-1 with TRBJ2-2, with a tentative D call TRBD1 (6 bases). CDR1 is SQVTM, CDR2 ANQGSEA, per germline. This CDR3 contains 13 residues. Trimming removed 7 bases at V and 1 base at J, with 10 bases between. The CDR3 loop reads CSAKTGNTGELFF. The CDR3 region has the DNA TGCAGCGCCAAGACAGGGAACACCGGGGAGCTGTTTTTT.

The rearrangement uses TRBV7-6 and TRBJ2-5; tentative D call: TRBD2 (7 bases). CDR3 length equals 18 residues. Per germline, CDR1 SGHVS and CDR2 FNYEAQ. Trimming pared 2 bases from V and 1 base from J, leaving 20 bases between. The CDR3 DNA follows: TGTGCCAGCAGCTTATCAGGATGGGGGGGGCCGCCCCAAGAGACCCAGTACTTC. Its protein is CASSLSGWGGPPQETQYF. The entire variable domain, with the rest obtained from reference TRBV7-6 and TRBJ2-5, is as follows: GAGVSQSPRYKVTKRGQDVALRCDPISGHVSLYWYRQALGQGPEFLTYFNYEAQQDKSGLPNDRFSAERPEGSISTLTIQRTEQRDSAMYRCASSLSGWGGPPQETQYFGPGTRLLVL.

This clonotype appeared many times. The chain carries TRBV12-3 or TRBV12-4 and TRBJ2-3; D unclear. This CDR3 has 13 residues. Trimming removed 1 base at V and 7 bases at J, with 9 bases between. In DNA, the CDR3 is TGTGCCAGCAGTTTAGACAGCCAGAATACGCAGTATTTT. It specifies CASSLDSQNTQYF.

The CDR3 loop reads CASSRTRGRASETQYF. The CDR3 coding sequence is TGTGCCAGCAGCCGCACGCGGGGGCGGGCATCGGAGACCCAGTACTTC. This sequence joins TRBV7-2 and TRBJ2-5, with a weak D call TRBD2 (7 bases). Germline V gives CDR1 SGHTA, CDR2 FQGNSA. The CDR3 loop spans 16 amino acids. V was trimmed by 5 bases and J by 5 bases, leaving 21 bases between them.

This sequence joins TRBV10-3 and TRBJ2-7; no firm D call. The V and J ends lost 11 bases and 0 bases respectively, with 11 bases between them. Germline V gene sequence: CDR1 ENHRY, CDR2 SYGVKD. There are 12 residues in the CDR3. The CDR3, as DNA: TGTGCCTCCGTAGGCAACTCCTACGAGCAGTACTTC. Translating it yields CASVGNSYEQYF.

The chain is built from TRBV5-1 and TRBJ2-3, with 9 bases lining up with TRBD2. V shed 4 bases and J 1 base; nucleotides not matched to a gene: 10. Germline assignment: CDR1 SGHRS and CDR2 YFSETQ. CDR3 size: 17 residues. The CDR3 nucleotides are TGCGCCAGCAGCCCGACGACGACTAGCGGCCGCACAGATACGCAGTATTTT. It specifies CASSPTTTSGRTDTQYF.

This clonotype was recorded many times. The CDR3 DNA sequence: TGTGCCAGCAGCTTAGGGACAGTGACTGAAGCTTTCTTT. Its protein is CASSLGTVTEAFF. The V call is TRBV7-2, the J call TRBJ1-1; D perhaps matches TRBD1 (6 bases). Deletions cut 1 base from V and 5 bases from J, with 8 bases between. Germline V gene lookup returns CDR1 SGHTA and CDR2 FQGNSA. The CDR3 is made up of 13 amino acids.

There are many counts of this clonotype. The V call is TRBV20-1, the J call TRBJ1-5; TRBD1 matches at 10 bases. The V segment lost 0 bases and the J segment 3 bases; nucleotides outside the gene matches: 2. The CDR3 is made up of 15 amino acids. Germline loops: CDR1 DFQATT, CDR2 SNEGSKA (reference sequence). The CDR3: CSARETGGHNQPQHF. The CDR3 DNA reads as TGCAGTGCTAGAGAGACAGGGGGCCACAATCAGCCCCAGCATTTT.

This clonotype was counted ten times or more. The chain employs TRBV7-3 and TRBJ2-7, with D uncertain. The CDR3 length is 15 residues. Germline V gives CDR1 SGHTA, CDR2 FQGTGA. Trimming removed 0 bases at V and 6 bases at J, with 15 bases between. The CDR3 DNA is TGTGCCAGCAGCTTAACCTTGGGGAATGACTTCGAGCAGTACGTC. It encodes CASSLTLGNDFEQYV.

The CDR3 sequence: CASADRPVAGETQYF. The CDR3 region has the DNA TGTGCCAGCGCCGACAGGCCGGTAGCGGGCGAGACCCAGTACTTC. This sequence joins TRBV12-3 or TRBV12-4 and TRBJ2-5; the D gene is possibly TRBD2 (7 bases). There are 15 residues in the CDR3. Trimming removed 8 bases from V and 5 bases from J, with 21 bases in between.

This clonotype was detected many times. J is TRBJ2-2 and V is TRBV7-3; D may be TRBD2 (6 bases). Germline CDR1 SGHTA, CDR2 FQGTGA. This CDR3 region has 16 residues. V lost 6 bases, J lost 4 bases, and 18 bases lay in between. This CDR3 reads CASSSGPFGGTGELFF. The CDR3 DNA is TGTGCCAGCAGTTCCGGTCCATTCGGGGGCACCGGGGAGCTGTTTTTT.

This clonotype was seen ten or more times. This sequence joins TRBV18 and TRBJ2-7; 10 bases fit TRBD1. With 4 bases clipped from V and 5 bases from J, the junction kept 2 bases outside the gene matches. Germline lookup yields CDR1 KGHSH and CDR2 LQKENI. The CDR3 spans 13 residues. The CDR3, as DNA: TGTGCCAGCTCACGGGACAGGGGTGACGAGCAGTACGTC. Protein: CASSRDRGDEQYV.

There are a few counts of this clonotype. This chain links TRBV7-9 with TRBJ2-1; possible D gene TRBD2, 6 bases. V was cut by 7 bases and J by 6 bases, with 19 bases left in between. Per germline, CDR1 SEHNR and CDR2 FQNEAQ (reference sequence). The CDR3 is 15 residues long. Written as DNA, the CDR3 is TGTGCCAGCACCCTCCCGGGACTCAGTCTCAATGAGCAGTTCTTC. Amino acids: CASTLPGLSLNEQFF.

V is TRBV4-2 and J is TRBJ2-5; 7 nucleotides align to TRBD2. V was clipped by 2 bases and J by 2 bases; unmatched bases: 2. Per germline, CDR1 LGHNA and CDR2 YNFKEQ. The CDR3 is 14 amino acids. DNA of the CDR3: TGTGCCAGCAGCCAAACGGGGGGTCAAGAGACCCAGTACTTC. Translated, it gives CASSQTGGQETQYF.

This clonotype was observed a handful of times. The chain carries TRBV12-3 or TRBV12-4 and TRBJ1-1; 8 bases are shared with TRBD1. The CDR3 contains 13 residues. J lost 4 bases, V lost 7 bases, and 5 bases had no gene match. CDR3 sequence reads: CASKPDRATEAFF. CDR3 sequence (DNA): TGTGCCAGCAAGCCGGACAGGGCCACTGAAGCTTTCTTT.

This clonotype was counted between two and nine times. The V call is TRBV29-1, the J call TRBJ1-1; D may be TRBD1 (6 bases). Germline V lookup: CDR1 SQVTM, CDR2 ANQGSEA. Between the trimmed V and J ends, which lost 1 base and 0 bases, there was a span of 15 bases. The CDR3 has 16 amino acids. The CDR3 here is CSVEGPPGHLNTEAFF. DNA of the CDR3: TGCAGCGTTGAAGGTCCTCCGGGACATTTGAACACTGAAGCTTTCTTT.

The sample holds a few counts of this clonotype. The rearrangement links TRBV2 to TRBJ2-7, with a possible D match to TRBD1 (5 bases). The V end was cut by 5 bases, the J end by 1 base, with 9 bases between. Germline lookup yields CDR1 SNHLY and CDR2 FYNNEI. The length of the CDR3 is 13 residues. The CDR3 reads CASSYQGSYEQYF. CDR3 bases: TGTGCCAGCAGTTACCAGGGATCCTACGAGCAGTACTTC.

This clonotype was counted ten times or more. V usage is TRBV4-3 and J usage is TRBJ1-1; TRBD1 is a possible D gene (6 bases). The length of the CDR3 is 16 residues. V was clipped by 1 base and J by 11 bases, with 23 bases between them. Germline values: CDR1 LGHNA, CDR2 YSLEER. CDR3 sequence: CASSQVFGGRRGGAFF. The CDR3 DNA sequence: TGCGCCAGCAGCCAAGTCTTTGGGGGGCGCCGGGGTGGCGCTTTCTTT.